The clone carrying this T cell receptor (beta chain) has a single count. V lost 2 bases and J 6 bases, leaving 17 bases between the germline ends. There are 15 residues in the CDR3. The germline V gene encodes CDR1 SGHRS and CDR2 YFSETQ. The data originate from a study of OX40 agonist ivuxolimab in advanced cancers. At the level of the study: Every 2 weeks, patients got intravenous ivuxolimab at one of six dose levels (0.01-10 mg/kg). Of the participants, about 40% had some prior anti-PD-1, anti-PD-L1 or anti-CTLA-4 therapy, which was allowed.

Sequenced by immunoSEQ multiplex PCR; TCRdb stores in-frame clones only, minus some. In the table there are under 55,000 clones, 70% to 90% of which are singletons. The chain links TRBV5-1 to TRBJ1-1; D is unclear. This TCR was recovered from an adult with an advanced solid tumor such as melanoma, head and neck, liver or kidney cancer. The starting material was CD4+ or CD8+ T cells sorted from blood, obtained in a trial of the OX40 agonist ivuxolimab. The chain's CDR3 is CASSLRTTPGPEAFF. DNA of the CDR3: TGCGCCAGCAGCTTAAGGACCACCCCCGGACCTGAAGCTTTCTTT.